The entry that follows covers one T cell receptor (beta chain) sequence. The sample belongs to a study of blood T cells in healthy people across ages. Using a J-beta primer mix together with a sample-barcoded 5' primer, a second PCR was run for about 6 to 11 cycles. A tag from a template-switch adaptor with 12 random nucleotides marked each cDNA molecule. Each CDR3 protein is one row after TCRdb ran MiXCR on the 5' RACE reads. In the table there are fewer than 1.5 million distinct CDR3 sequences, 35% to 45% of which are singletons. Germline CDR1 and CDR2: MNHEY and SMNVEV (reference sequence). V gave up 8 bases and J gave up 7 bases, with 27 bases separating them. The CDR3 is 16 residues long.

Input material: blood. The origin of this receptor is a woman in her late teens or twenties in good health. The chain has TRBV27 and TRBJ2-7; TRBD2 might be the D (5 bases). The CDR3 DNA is TGTGCCAGCGCCGAGCGTAGGACTGGCTCCTACAATGAGCAGTACTTC. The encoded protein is CASAERRTGSYNEQYF.